This T cell receptor (beta chain) is from a study of identical twins. Study-wide points: The more abundant beta clonotypes in cord blood had fewer insertions, and memory repertoires did not show this.

Of note for this clonotype: Its target is unknown.

The germline gives CDR1 LGHDT, CDR2 YNNKEL (reference sequence). The CDR3 consists of 16 residues. J was trimmed by 4 bases and V by 0 bases; bases with no gene match: 5. Healthy Caucasians provided all donations. TCRdb fed the 5' RACE reads into MiXCR, producing one record per CDR3 protein. The repertoire includes roughly 710,000 distinct CDR3 sequences, roughly 6% of them detected once, and 1.5% to 2% sits in the top ten. This clonotype originated in a man aged 18 to 30 in good health. Sequenced input: naive T cells sorted from blood. The chain uses TRBV3-1 and TRBJ2-1, with 8 bases that match TRBD2. CDR3 coding DNA: TGTGCCAGCAGCCAAGAAATTAGCGGGGCTTACAATGAGCAGTTCTTC. Translated, it gives CASSQEISGAYNEQFF.